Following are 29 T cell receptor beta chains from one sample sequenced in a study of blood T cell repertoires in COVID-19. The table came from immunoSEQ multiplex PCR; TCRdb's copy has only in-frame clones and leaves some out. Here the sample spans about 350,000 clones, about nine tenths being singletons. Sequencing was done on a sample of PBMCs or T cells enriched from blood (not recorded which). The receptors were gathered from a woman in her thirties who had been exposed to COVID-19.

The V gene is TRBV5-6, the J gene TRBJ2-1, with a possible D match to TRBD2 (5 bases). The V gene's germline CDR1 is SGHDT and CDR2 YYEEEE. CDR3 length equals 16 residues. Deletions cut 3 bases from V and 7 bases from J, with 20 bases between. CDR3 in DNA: TGTGCCAGCAGCTCCCCGAGGGTGGGAGATGTAAATGAGCAGTTCTTC. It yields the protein CASSSPRVGDVNEQFF.

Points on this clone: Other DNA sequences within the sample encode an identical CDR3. CDR3 DNA: TGTGCCAGCAGCCAAGTTTTCGGTTCCACAGATACGCAGTATTTT. Translation gives CASSQVFGSTDTQYF. The chain couples TRBV3-1 (or the pseudogene TRBV3-2) to TRBJ2-3; D not certain. This CDR3 region has 15 residues. V was clipped by 1 base and J by 2 bases, with 10 bases between them. Looked up from germline, CDR1 is LGHDT and CDR2 is YNNKEL (reference sequence).

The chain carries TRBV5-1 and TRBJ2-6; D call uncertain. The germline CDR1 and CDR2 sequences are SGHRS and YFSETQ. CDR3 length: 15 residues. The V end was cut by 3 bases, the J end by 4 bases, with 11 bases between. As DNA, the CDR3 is TGCGCCAGCAGCTCGCTAAAGACAGGGGCCAACGTCCTGACTTTC. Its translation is CASSSLKTGANVLTF.

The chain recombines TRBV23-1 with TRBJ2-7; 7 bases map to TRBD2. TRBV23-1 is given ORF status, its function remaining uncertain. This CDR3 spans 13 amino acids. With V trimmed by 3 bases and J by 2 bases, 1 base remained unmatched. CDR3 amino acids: CASSHAGAYEQYF. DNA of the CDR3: TGCGCCAGCAGTCACGCGGGAGCCTACGAGCAGTACTTC.

The CDR3 reads CASSITSDNEQFF. In nucleotides, the CDR3 is TGTGCCAGTAGTATAACTAGTGACAATGAGCAGTTCTTC. V and J are TRBV19 and TRBJ2-1; D possibly corresponds to TRBD2 (5 bases). Germline CDR1 is LNHDA and CDR2 is SQIVND (reference sequence). This CDR3 spans 13 amino acids. Trimming took off 2 bases at V and 5 bases at J, with 7 bases between the two ends.

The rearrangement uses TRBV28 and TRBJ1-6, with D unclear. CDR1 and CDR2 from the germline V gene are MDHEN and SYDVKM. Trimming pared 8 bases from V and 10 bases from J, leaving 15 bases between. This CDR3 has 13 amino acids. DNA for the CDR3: TGTGCCAGCGTTCCAGACTCCCACTCACCCCTCCACTTT. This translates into CASVPDSHSPLHF.

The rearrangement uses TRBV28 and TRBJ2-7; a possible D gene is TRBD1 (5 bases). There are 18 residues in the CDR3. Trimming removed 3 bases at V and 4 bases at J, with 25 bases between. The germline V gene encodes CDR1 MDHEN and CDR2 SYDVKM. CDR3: CASSFSMMGNRILYEQYF. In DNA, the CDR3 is TGTGCCAGCAGTTTTTCGATGATGGGAAACAGGATCCTATACGAGCAGTACTTC.

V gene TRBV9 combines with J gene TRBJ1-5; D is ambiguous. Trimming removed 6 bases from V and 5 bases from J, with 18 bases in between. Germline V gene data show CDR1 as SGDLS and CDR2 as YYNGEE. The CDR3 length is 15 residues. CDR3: CASTPGSSWDQPQHF. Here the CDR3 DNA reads TGTGCCAGCACCCCGGGGTCTTCGTGGGATCAGCCCCAGCATTTT. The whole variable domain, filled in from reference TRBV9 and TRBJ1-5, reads DSGVTQTPKHLITATGQRVTLRCSPRSGDLSVYWYQQSLDQGLQFLIQYYNGEERAKGNILERFSAQQFPDLHSELNLSSLELGDSALYFCASTPGSSWDQPQHFGDGTRLSIL.

CDR3 DNA sequence: TGTGCCAGCAGCTACGGGACAGGGGCCTCCGAGCAGTACTTC. Translation gives CASSYGTGASEQYF. The rearrangement joins TRBV5-6 to TRBJ2-7; 10 bases line up with TRBD1. After removal of 3 bases from V and 6 bases from J, the junction contained 6 bases not matched to a gene. Germline assignment: CDR1 SGHDT and CDR2 YYEEEE. The CDR3 consists of 14 residues.

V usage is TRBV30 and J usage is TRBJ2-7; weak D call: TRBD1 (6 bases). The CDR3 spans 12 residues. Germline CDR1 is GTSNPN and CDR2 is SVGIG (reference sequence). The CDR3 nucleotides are TGTGCTGGAACAGGGATGGGTTACGAGCAGTACTTC. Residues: CAGTGMGYEQYF.

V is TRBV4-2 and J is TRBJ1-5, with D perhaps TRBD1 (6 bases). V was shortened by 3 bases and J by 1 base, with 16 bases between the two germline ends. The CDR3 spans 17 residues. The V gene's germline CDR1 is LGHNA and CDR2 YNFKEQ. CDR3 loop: CASSQDPTGSSNQPQHF. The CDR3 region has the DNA TGTGCCAGCAGCCAGGATCCTACAGGGTCGAGCAATCAGCCCCAGCATTTT.

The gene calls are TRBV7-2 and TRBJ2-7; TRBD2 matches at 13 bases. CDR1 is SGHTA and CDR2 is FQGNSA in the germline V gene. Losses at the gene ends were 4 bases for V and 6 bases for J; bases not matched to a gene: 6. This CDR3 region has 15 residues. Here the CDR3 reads CASSSAGLAGLEQYF. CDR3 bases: TGTGCCAGCAGCTCCGCGGGACTAGCGGGACTCGAGCAGTACTTC.

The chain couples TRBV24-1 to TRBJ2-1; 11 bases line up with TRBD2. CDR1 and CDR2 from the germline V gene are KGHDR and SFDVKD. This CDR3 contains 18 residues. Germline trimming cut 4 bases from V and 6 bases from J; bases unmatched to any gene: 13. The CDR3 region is CATSDTQTLAGALNEQFF. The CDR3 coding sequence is TGTGCCACCAGTGACACGCAGACACTAGCGGGAGCCCTCAATGAGCAGTTCTTC.

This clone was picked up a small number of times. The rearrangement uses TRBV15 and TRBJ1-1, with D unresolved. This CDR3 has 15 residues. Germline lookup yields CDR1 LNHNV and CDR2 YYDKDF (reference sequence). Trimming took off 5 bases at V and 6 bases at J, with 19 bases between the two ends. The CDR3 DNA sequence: TGTGCCACCAGCGCCCAGATCGAGGGAGTCGCTGAAGCTTTCTTT. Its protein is CATSAQIEGVAEAFF.

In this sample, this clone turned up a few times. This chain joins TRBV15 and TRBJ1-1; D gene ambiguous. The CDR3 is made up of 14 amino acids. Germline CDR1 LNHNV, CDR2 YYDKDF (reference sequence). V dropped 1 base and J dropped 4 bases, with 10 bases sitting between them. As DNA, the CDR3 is TGTGCCACCAGCAGAGCACGCGGTCTCACTGAAGCTTTCTTT. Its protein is CATSRARGLTEAFF.

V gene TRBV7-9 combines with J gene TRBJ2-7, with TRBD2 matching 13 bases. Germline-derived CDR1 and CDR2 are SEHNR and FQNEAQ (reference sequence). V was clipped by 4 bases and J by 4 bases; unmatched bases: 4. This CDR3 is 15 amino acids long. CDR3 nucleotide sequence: TGTGCCAGCAGCTCAGCGACTAGCGGGAGGTACGAGCAGTACTTC. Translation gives CASSSATSGRYEQYF.

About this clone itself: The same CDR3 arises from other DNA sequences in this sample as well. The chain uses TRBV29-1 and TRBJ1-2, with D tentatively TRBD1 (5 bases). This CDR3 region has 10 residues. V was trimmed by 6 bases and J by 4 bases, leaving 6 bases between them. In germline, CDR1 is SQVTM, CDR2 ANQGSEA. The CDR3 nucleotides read TGCAGCGTCGACAGCTATGGCTACACCTTC. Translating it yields CSVDSYGYTF.

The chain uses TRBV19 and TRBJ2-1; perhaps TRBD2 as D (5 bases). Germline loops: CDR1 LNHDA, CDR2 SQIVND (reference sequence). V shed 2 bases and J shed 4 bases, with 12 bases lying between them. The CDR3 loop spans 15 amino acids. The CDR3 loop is CASSIKVEGYNEQFF. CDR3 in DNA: TGTGCCAGTAGTATAAAGGTTGAGGGTTACAATGAGCAGTTCTTC.

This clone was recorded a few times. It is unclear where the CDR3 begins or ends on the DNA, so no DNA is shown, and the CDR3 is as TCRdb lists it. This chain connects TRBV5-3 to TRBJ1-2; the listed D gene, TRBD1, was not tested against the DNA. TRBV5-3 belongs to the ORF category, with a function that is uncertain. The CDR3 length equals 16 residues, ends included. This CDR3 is CARSFGPGAVDYGYTF.

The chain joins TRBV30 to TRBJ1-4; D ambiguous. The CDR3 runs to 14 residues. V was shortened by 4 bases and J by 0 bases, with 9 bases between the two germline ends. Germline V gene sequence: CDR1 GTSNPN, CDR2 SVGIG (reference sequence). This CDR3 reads CAWNRGTTNEKLFF. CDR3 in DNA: TGTGCCTGGAACAGAGGGACAACTAATGAAAAACTGTTTTTT.

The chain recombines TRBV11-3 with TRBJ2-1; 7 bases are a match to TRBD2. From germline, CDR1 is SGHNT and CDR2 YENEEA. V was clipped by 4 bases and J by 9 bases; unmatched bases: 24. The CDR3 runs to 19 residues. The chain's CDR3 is CASSSWGGMASAIRGEQFF. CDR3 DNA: TGTGCCAGCAGCTCCTGGGGAGGGATGGCATCCGCGATTAGGGGTGAGCAGTTCTTC.

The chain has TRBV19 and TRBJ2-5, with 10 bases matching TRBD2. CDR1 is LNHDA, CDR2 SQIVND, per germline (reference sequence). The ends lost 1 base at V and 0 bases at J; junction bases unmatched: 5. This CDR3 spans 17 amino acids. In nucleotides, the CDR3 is TGTGCCAGTAGTATAGTTCAAGCGGGAGGGTACCAAGAGACCCAGTACTTC. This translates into CASSIVQAGGYQETQYF.

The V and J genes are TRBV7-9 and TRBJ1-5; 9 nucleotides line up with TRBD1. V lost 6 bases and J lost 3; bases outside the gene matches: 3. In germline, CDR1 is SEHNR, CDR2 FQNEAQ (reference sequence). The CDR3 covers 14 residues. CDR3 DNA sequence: TGTGCCAGCAGGGGGACAGGGTCCAATCAGCCCCAGCATTTT. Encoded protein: CASRGTGSNQPQHF.

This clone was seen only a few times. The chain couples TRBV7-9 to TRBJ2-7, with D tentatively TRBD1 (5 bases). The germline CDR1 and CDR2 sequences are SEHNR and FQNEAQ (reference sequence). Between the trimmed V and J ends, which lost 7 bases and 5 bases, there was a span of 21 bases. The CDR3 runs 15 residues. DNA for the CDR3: TGTGCCAGCAACACAGGCGTGTTCTCAGCCCACGAGCAGTACTTC. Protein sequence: CASNTGVFSAHEQYF.

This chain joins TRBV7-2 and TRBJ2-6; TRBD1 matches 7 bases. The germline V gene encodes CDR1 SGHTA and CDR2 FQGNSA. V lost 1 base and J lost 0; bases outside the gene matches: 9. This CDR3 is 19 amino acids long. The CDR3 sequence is CASSLVISDRVSGANVLTF. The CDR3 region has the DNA TGTGCCAGCAGCTTAGTTATCTCCGACAGGGTCTCTGGGGCCAACGTCCTGACTTTC.

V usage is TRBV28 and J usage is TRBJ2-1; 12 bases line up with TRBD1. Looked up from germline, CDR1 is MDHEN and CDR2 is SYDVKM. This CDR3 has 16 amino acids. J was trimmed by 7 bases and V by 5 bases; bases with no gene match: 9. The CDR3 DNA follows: TGTGCCAGCAGTCCCCACGGGACAGGGGGCACGAATGAGCAGTTCTTC. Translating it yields CASSPHGTGGTNEQFF.

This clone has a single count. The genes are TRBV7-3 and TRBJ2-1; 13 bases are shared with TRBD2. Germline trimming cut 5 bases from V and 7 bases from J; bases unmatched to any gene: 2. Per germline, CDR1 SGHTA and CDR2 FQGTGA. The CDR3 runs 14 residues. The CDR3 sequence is CASSPTSGRNEQFF. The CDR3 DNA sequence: TGTGCCAGCAGCCCGACTAGCGGGAGGAATGAGCAGTTCTTC.

CDR3 DNA: TGTGCTAGTGGTTTGGGCCCGGAGAAGGCTGGCCCAGGGAAGCCCCAGCATTTT. Protein sequence: CASGLGPEKAGPGKPQHF. The chain carries TRBV12-5 and TRBJ1-5, with D perhaps matching TRBD1 (5 bases). Per germline, CDR1 LGHNT and CDR2 FRNRAP. Trimming removed 1 base from V and 8 bases from J, with 24 bases in between. The CDR3 runs 18 residues.

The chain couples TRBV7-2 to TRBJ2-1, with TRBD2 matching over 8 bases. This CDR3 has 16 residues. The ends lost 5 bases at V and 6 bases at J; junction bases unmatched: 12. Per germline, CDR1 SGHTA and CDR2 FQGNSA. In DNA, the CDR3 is TGTGCCAGCAGCCACAAACTTCCGGGACTAGGCAATGAGCAGTTCTTC. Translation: CASSHKLPGLGNEQFF. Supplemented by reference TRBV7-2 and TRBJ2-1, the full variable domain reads GAGVSQSPSNKVTEKGKDVELRCDPISGHTALYWYRQSLGQGLEFLIYFQGNSAPDKSGLPSDRFSAERTGGSVSTLTIQRTQQEDSAVYLCASSHKLPGLGNEQFFGPGTRLTVL.